Listed below are T cell receptor beta chains from one sample, sequenced in a study of T cell responses to AZD1222 COVID-19 vaccine. Libraries were prepared by immunoSEQ multiplex PCR; TCRdb keeps only in-frame clonotypes and omits some of them. In the table there are approximately 140,000 clones, about 89% of which are singletons. This material consisted of peripheral blood, taken on day 0 of AZD1222 vaccination. The receptors were sampled from an adult in good health. The CDR3 runs from the conserved cysteine through the conserved F or W. Fields, in order: D gene, clone size, V gene, J gene, CDR3 DNA, CDR3 protein. The D gene is left open where the match is weak. Size values are once, few and many counts, or a class for expanded clones, and some rows have none.

>NA|NA|TRBV7-2|TRBJ2-4
TGTGCCAGCAGCCCCGCTTTAGCCAAAAACATTCAGTACTTC
CASSPALAKNIQYF
>NA|NA|TRBV5-4|TRBJ2-6
TGTGCCAGCAGCTTGGGGGATTCCTCTGGGGCCAACGTCCTGACTTTC
CASSLGDSSGANVLTF
>NA|NA|TRBV18|TRBJ1-4
TGTGCCAGCTCACCGGGCCCGGAAAAACTGTTTTTT
CASSPGPEKLFF
>NA|NA|TRBV12-3/TRBV12-4|TRBJ1-2
TGTGCCAGCAGCCCAGGGGACTATGGCTACACCTTC
CASSPGDYGYTF
>TRBD1|NA|TRBV24-1|TRBJ2-2
TGTGCCACCAGTGACTCCACAGGGGTCACCGGGGAGCTGTTTTTT
CATSDSTGVTGELFF
>TRBD1|NA|TRBV27|TRBJ1-2
TGTGCCAGCAGTCAAGGACAGGGCTATGGCTACACCTTC
CASSQGQGYGYTF
>TRBD2|few|TRBV6-6|TRBJ2-7
TGTGCCAGCAGTTACTCGCGGGGGGCTCAGCAGTACTTC
CASSYSRGAQQYF
>TRBD1|NA|TRBV11-1|TRBJ2-7
TGTGCCAGCAGGCATTCAGGGGGTCGGAACGAGCAGTACTTC
CASRHSGGRNEQYF
>NA|NA|TRBV2|TRBJ2-7
TGTGCCAGCATTGACTTCTACGAGCAGTACTTC
CASIDFYEQYF
>NA|NA|TRBV2|TRBJ2-2
TGTGCCAGCAGTGAGTTTCACCAGGGAGCCGGGGAGCTGTTTTTT
CASSEFHQGAGELFF
>NA|few|TRBV6-2/TRBV6-3|TRBJ2-7
TGTGCCAGCAGTTTTAACCCCCGGGACAAATATCTCCTTCCCTACGAGCAGTACTTC
CASSFNPRDKYLLPYEQYF
>TRBD2|NA|TRBV12-3/TRBV12-4|TRBJ2-1
TGTGCCAGCAGCCAAAGCGGGAAGGGTGAGCAGTTCTTC
CASSQSGKGEQFF
>NA|NA|TRBV3-1/TRBV3-2|TRBJ2-5
TGTGCCAGCAGGAGGGATTTCCAAGAGACCCAGTACTTC
CASRRDFQETQYF
>NA|NA|TRBV6-1|TRBJ1-5
TGTGCCAGCAGTGAATGGGTAAATAGGCAGGCAAATCAGCCCCAGCATTTT
CASSEWVNRQANQPQHF
>TRBD2|NA|TRBV5-1|TRBJ2-5
TGCGCCAGCAGCCCCGGACTAGCGGCCTTGTACCAAGAGACCCAGTACTTC
CASSPGLAALYQETQYF
>NA|NA|TRBV5-1|TRBJ2-7
TGCGCCAGCAGCTTGGGTGCGGGGTCCGAGCAGTACTTC
CASSLGAGSEQYF
>TRBD1|NA|TRBV5-1|TRBJ1-2
TGCGCCAGCAGCCCAAACCCACCGACAGGGGGTGAATTAGGCTACACCTTC
CASSPNPPTGGELGYTF
>NA|NA|TRBV5-1|TRBJ1-1
TGCGCCAGCAGCTTGGACCCCGGGAGCTCGGGCCACACTGAAGCTTTCTTT
CASSLDPGSSGHTEAFF
>TRBD2|NA|TRBV5-1|TRBJ2-6
TGCGCCAGCTCGATCGGGAGGGTGGCTTCTGGGGCCAACGTCCTGACTTTC
CASSIGRVASGANVLTF
>NA|NA|TRBV19|TRBJ1-5
TGTGCCAGTAGTATGATAGGGTCAGTTAATAGCAATCAGCCCCAGCATTTT
CASSMIGSVNSNQPQHF
>NA|NA|TRBV18|TRBJ2-2
TGTGCCAGCTCCCCAGAAGACGACAGCACCGGGGAGCTGTTTTTT
CASSPEDDSTGELFF
>TRBD1|NA|TRBV7-9|TRBJ2-7
TGTGCCAGCAGCTTAGCGCTTGGTACAGGGGGCTCCTACGAGCAGTACTTC
CASSLALGTGGSYEQYF
>TRBD2|NA|TRBV18|TRBJ2-3
TGTGCCAGCTCTCTTATCCTAGCGGGAGGCACAGATACGCAGTATTTT
CASSLILAGGTDTQYF
>NA|NA|TRBV7-9|TRBJ1-2
TGTGCCAGCAGCTTAACCTCAGGGGATTTGAGGGGCTACACCTTC
CASSLTSGDLRGYTF
>NA|NA|TRBV2|TRBJ2-2
TGTGCCAGCAGGAGGGACTTTTCCGGGGAGCTGTTTTTT
CASRRDFSGELFF
>TRBD1|few|TRBV19|TRBJ1-1
TGTGCCAGTAGTGCCGGGACAGGGGGGACTGAAGCTTTCTTT
CASSAGTGGTEAFF
>TRBD2|NA|TRBV12-5|TRBJ2-3
TGTGCTAATTTAGTCCCACAGTGGCAGCGGGAGGTTACGCAGTATTTT
CANLVPQWQREVTQYF
>NA|NA|TRBV12-3/TRBV12-4|TRBJ1-2
TGTGCCAGCAGTTCCGGTTTCTATGGCAACACCTTC
CASSSGFYGNTF
>TRBD2|NA|TRBV7-2|TRBJ2-1
TGTGCCAGCAGCTCGACTAGCGGGAGCATCAATGAGCAGTTCTTC
CASSSTSGSINEQFF
>NA|NA|TRBV5-1|TRBJ1-1
TGCGCCAGCAGCTTGGCCTCAGGCCAGAACACTGAAGCTTTCTTT
CASSLASGQNTEAFF
>NA|NA|TRBV25-1|TRBJ1-4
TGTGCCAGCAGTGAGTGGTCAGTTACTAATGAAAAACTGTTTTTT
CASSEWSVTNEKLFF
>NA|NA|TRBV9|TRBJ1-1
TGTGCCAGCAGCGTAGCGGTGGGGAACACTGAAGCTTTCTTT
CASSVAVGNTEAFF
>NA|NA|TRBV20-1|TRBJ1-4
TGCAGTGCTGGCCCGGGGGAAAAACTGTTTTTT
CSAGPGEKLFF
>TRBD2|NA|TRBV2|TRBJ2-5
TGTGCCAGCAGGGGACTAGCGGGTGGAGAGACCCAGTACTTC
CASRGLAGGETQYF
>NA|NA|TRBV9|TRBJ2-2
TGTGCCAGCAGCGGAGGGGCTCTAGCGAAGTGGGACACCGGGGAGCTGTTTTTT
CASSGGALAKWDTGELFF
>TRBD1|few|TRBV28|TRBJ1-4
TGTGCCAGCAGTCCCCCAATGACCCGGGACAGGGGGTTGACTAATGAAAAACTGTTTTTT
CASSPPMTRDRGLTNEKLFF
>NA|NA|TRBV19|TRBJ1-2
TGTGCCAGTAGGCTCCGGGACTTAGATGGCTACACCTTC
CASRLRDLDGYTF